This TCR beta chain was identified in a study of T cells in Graves' hyperthyroidism and ophthalmopathy. Findings and limits, study-wide: A model of 13 V-J features distinguished ophthalmopathy from stable hyperthyroidism. The blood repertoire included most of the expanded thyroid clonotypes above 0.001.

The CDR3 regions of TCR beta were amplified from RNA transcripts. Researchers ran a first-round RT-PCR on the TCR CDR3 using the HTBI primer set. MiXCR, applied by TCRdb to the multiplex PCR reads, yields one record per CDR3 protein. This table has around 760,000 distinct CDR3 sequences, roughly a third appearing once. Germline CDR1 MNHNY, CDR2 SVGAGI (reference sequence). After removal of 0 bases from V and 2 bases from J, the junction contained 6 bases not matched to a gene. This CDR3 is 16 amino acids long. In regard to this clonotype: Its antigen is still unknown.

Source material: blood. This sequence was found in a woman aged 40 to 50 with Graves' hyperthyroidism. The J gene is TRBJ2-5, the V gene TRBV6-6, with TRBD2 matching 7 bases. CDR3 sequence reads: CASSYSAGRVQETQYF. In DNA form, the CDR3 reads TGTGCCAGCAGTTACTCGGCAGGGAGGGTGCAAGAGACCCAGTACTTC.